This is a list of T cell receptor beta chains from one sample in a study of blood T cell repertoires in COVID-19. Clones were sequenced by immunoSEQ multiplex PCR, and TCRdb holds only the in-frame ones, with some missing. The data contain roughly 180,000 clones, 70% to 85% of them seen just once; the ten biggest clones take up more than 5%. The sample taken for sequencing was peripheral blood. These receptor sequences come from a woman in her thirties with acute or convalescent COVID-19. CDR3s include the opening cysteine and the closing phenylalanine or tryptophan. A D gene is named only where the DNA matches it firmly. Size is stated for part of the rows, as once, few or many counts, or as a class when the clone is expanded.

j_gene	abundance	d_gene	v_gene	CDR3aa	CDR3nt
TRBJ2-7	many	-	TRBV5-1	CASSPSGLPNAKEQYF	TGCGCCAGCAGCCCGTCCGGTCTCCCTAACGCTAAAGAGCAGTACTTC
TRBJ1-2	few	-	TRBV7-9	CASSLNRIHGYTF	TGTGCCAGCAGCTTAAACAGGATCCATGGCTACACCTTC
TRBJ1-4	-	-	TRBV5-6	CASSRDMEEEKLFF	TGTGCCAGCAGCCGGGACATGGAGGAGGAAAAACTGTTTTTT
TRBJ1-2	few	-	TRBV15	CATSRDRVGGYTF	TGTGCCACCAGCAGAGACAGGGTCGGTGGCTACACCTTC
TRBJ2-1	-	TRBD1	TRBV18	CASSPERTGAYNEQFF	TGTGCCAGCTCACCAGAGCGTACAGGGGCCTACAATGAGCAGTTCTTC
TRBJ2-7	-	-	TRBV29-1	CSVGTVYEQYF	TGCAGCGTTGGGACAGTTTACGAGCAGTACTTC
TRBJ1-6	-	TRBD1	TRBV5-1	CASSSTGGRNSPLHF	TGCGCCAGCAGCTCGACAGGGGGGAGGAATTCACCCCTCCACTTT
TRBJ2-5	-	TRBD1	TRBV24-1	CATSDPDRGLGETQYF	TGTGCCACCAGTGACCCGGACAGGGGGCTAGGGGAGACCCAGTACTTC
TRBJ2-1	once	-	TRBV3-1/TRBV3-2	CASSQAFRNEQFF	TGTGCCAGCAGCCAAGCTTTTCGCAATGAGCAGTTCTTC
TRBJ2-3	-	TRBD1	TRBV7-9	CASSFGQGADTQYF	TGTGCCAGCAGCTTTGGACAGGGGGCCGATACGCAGTATTTT
TRBJ2-1	-	-	TRBV5-8	CASSVGTSYNEQFF	TGTGCCAGCAGCGTCGGGACATCCTACAATGAGCAGTTCTTC
TRBJ2-7	once	-	TRBV18	CASSTTLPGGPYEQYF	TGTGCCAGCTCAACCACCCTCCCCGGGGGGCCCTACGAGCAGTACTTC
TRBJ2-2	few	-	TRBV19	CASTKKAGFAGELFF	TGTGCCAGTACCAAAAAAGCGGGTTTCGCCGGGGAGCTGTTTTTT
TRBJ1-6	-	-	TRBV3-1/TRBV3-2	CASSQTIDSPLHF	TGTGCCAGCAGCCAAACTATTGATTCACCCCTCCACTTT
TRBJ2-3	-	TRBD2	TRBV29-1	CSGTSGGADTQYF	TGCAGCGGGACTAGCGGGGGCGCAGATACGCAGTATTTT
TRBJ2-1	-	TRBD1	TRBV27	CASSSPRQGARNEQFF	TGTGCCAGCAGTTCACCCAGACAGGGGGCGCGGAATGAGCAGTTCTTC
TRBJ1-2	-	TRBD1	TRBV6-5	CASSYQTDRAYGYTF	TGTGCCAGCAGTTACCAAACGGACAGGGCATATGGCTACACCTTC
TRBJ1-1	-	-	TRBV19	CASSISGHREAFF	TGTGCCAGTAGTATATCGGGACACCGAGAAGCTTTCTTT
TRBJ2-6	-	-	TRBV4-1	CASSPLGAGANVLTF	TGCGCCAGCAGCCCTCTCGGAGCTGGGGCCAACGTCCTGACTTTC
TRBJ1-4	-	TRBD1	TRBV10-1	CASSEWTGRNEKLFF	TGCGCCAGCAGTGAGTGGACAGGCCGCAATGAAAAACTGTTTTTT
TRBJ1-2	-	TRBD1	TRBV12-5	CASGKGDRENGYTF	TGTGCTAGTGGTAAAGGGGACAGGGAGAATGGCTACACCTTC
TRBJ2-1	few	-	TRBV28	CAVWGTSTYNEQFF	TGTGCTGTTTGGGGCACTTCCACCTACAATGAGCAGTTCTTC